This passage covers 31 T cell receptor beta chains from one sample sequenced in a study of early T cells in non-severe SARS-CoV-2 infection. TCRdb reprocessed the 5' RACE reads via MiXCR and lists one record per CDR3 protein. The sample includes tens of thousands of distinct CDR3 sequences, about 12% seen only once; the top ten take 2.5% to 3%. Input material: whole blood. These receptors came from an adult who was a healthcare worker with PCR-confirmed SARS-CoV-2 infection or an uninfected control (not recorded which).

This clonotype was found many times. The chain uses TRBV24-1 and TRBJ2-3; 7 nucleotides match TRBD2. V was pared by 6 bases and J by 0 bases, with 8 bases of the junction left unmatched. CDR1 KGHDR and CDR2 SFDVKD come from the germline V gene. CDR3 size: 16 residues. CDR3 protein: CATSKRGAPSTDTQYF. Here the CDR3 DNA reads TGTGCCACCAGTAAGCGGGGAGCTCCTAGCACAGATACGCAGTATTTT.

V usage is TRBV5-4 and J usage is TRBJ2-7; TRBD1 agrees at 11 bases. The CDR3 runs to 16 residues. V shed 2 bases and J 4 bases; nucleotides not matched to a gene: 8. Germline V gene data show CDR1 as SGHNT and CDR2 as YYREEE (reference sequence). The CDR3 DNA reads as TGTGCCAGCAGCTTAGGAGGACAGGGGGCGAAATACGAGCAGTACTTC. Protein: CASSLGGQGAKYEQYF.

Many counts were recorded for this clonotype. This chain links TRBV11-2 with TRBJ2-2, with D perhaps matching TRBD2 (6 bases). There are 17 residues in the CDR3. V was shortened by 5 bases and J by 0 bases, with 16 bases between the two germline ends. Germline V CDR1 and CDR2: SGHAT, FQNNGV. For the CDR3, the DNA is TGTGCCAGCAGCGCCCGTGGCGGGGCCACGAACACCGGGGAGCTGTTTTTT. Protein product: CASSARGGATNTGELFF.

This clonotype has more than one count but fewer than ten. J is TRBJ1-4 and V is TRBV28, with D tentatively TRBD1 (5 bases). The CDR3 spans 15 residues. V dropped 5 bases and J dropped 10 bases, with 20 bases sitting between them. The germline V gene has CDR1 MDHEN and CDR2 SYDVKM. The CDR3 loop reads CASSTPTPRRGKLFF. CDR3 DNA sequence: TGTGCCAGCAGTACACCGACACCCCGGAGGGGAAAACTGTTTTTT.

This clonotype was observed many times. The CDR3 DNA reads TGTGCCAGCAGTCGTGAGGGGACCGGGCCAGATACGCAGTATTTT. Its translation is CASSREGTGPDTQYF. The rearrangement uses TRBV2 and TRBJ2-3; possibly TRBD1 or TRBD2 for D (5 bases each). V was trimmed by 5 bases and J by 4 bases, leaving 16 bases between them. CDR1 is SNHLY and CDR2 is FYNNEI in the germline V gene. The CDR3 length is 15 residues.

In its sample, this clonotype was seen many times. This chain links TRBV6-5 with TRBJ2-3; TRBD1 agrees at 7 bases. V lost 6 bases, J lost 3 bases, and 6 bases stayed unmatched. CDR3 length equals 14 residues. The V gene's germline CDR1 is MNHEY and CDR2 SVGAGI. CDR3 sequence: CASSRGQKTDTQYF. The CDR3 DNA follows: TGTGCCAGCAGCCGGGGACAGAAGACAGATACGCAGTATTTT.

The chain uses TRBV5-1 and TRBJ1-1, with a possible D match to TRBD1 (6 bases). CDR1 SGHRS and CDR2 YFSETQ come from the germline V gene. The CDR3 loop spans 16 amino acids. Trimming stripped 4 bases from V and 0 bases from J, with 16 bases between. CDR3 loop: CASSPGVSRMNTEAFF. For the CDR3, the DNA is TGCGCCAGCAGCCCAGGGGTTTCGAGAATGAACACTGAAGCTTTCTTT.

In this sample, this clonotype turned up many times. This chain connects TRBV11-3 to TRBJ2-2; D perhaps matches TRBD1 (5 bases). The CDR3 contains 15 residues. Germline V gives CDR1 SGHNT, CDR2 YENEEA. The V gene lost 5 bases and the J gene lost 6 bases, with 16 bases spanning the gap. The CDR3 sequence is CASSLRGVVAGELFF. The CDR3 DNA follows: TGTGCCAGCAGCCTTAGGGGTGTAGTGGCCGGGGAGCTGTTTTTT.

This clonotype was found many times. The CDR3 DNA is TGTGCCAGCAGCTTTGGCAGCCCTACCGGGGAGCTGTTTTTT. It translates to CASSFGSPTGELFF. The rearrangement joins TRBV7-9 to TRBJ2-2; D remains unclear. V dropped 3 bases and J dropped 5 bases, with 10 bases sitting between them. Germline lookup yields CDR1 SEHNR and CDR2 FQNEAQ (reference sequence). CDR3 length equals 14 residues.

This clonotype appeared a single time. This CDR3 is CSARDGSSINSPLHF. The CDR3 DNA follows: TGCAGTGCTAGAGATGGGTCATCGATTAATTCACCCCTCCACTTT. J is TRBJ1-6 and V is TRBV20-1; the D is unclear. CDR3 length: 15 residues. Trimming shortened V by 0 bases and J by 6 bases, and 12 bases separated the two germline ends. The V gene's germline CDR1 is DFQATT and CDR2 SNEGSKA (reference sequence).

The chain joins TRBV12-3 or TRBV12-4 to TRBJ1-1; D is uncertain. The V and J ends lost 3 bases and 4 bases respectively, with 12 bases between them. This CDR3 has 14 amino acids. The CDR3 reads CASSFGPAPTEAFF. Here the CDR3 DNA reads TGTGCCAGCAGTTTTGGGCCAGCCCCCACTGAAGCTTTCTTT.

This clonotype was seen at least ten times. This chain uses TRBV5-1 with TRBJ2-1, with 7 bases that match TRBD1. Germline V gene data show CDR1 as SGHRS and CDR2 as YFSETQ. The CDR3 has 13 amino acids. Trimming at V came to 4 bases and at J to 7 bases, leaving 5 bases not matched to a gene. The CDR3 sequence: CASSHQTGNEQFF. The CDR3 nucleotides are TGCGCCAGCAGCCACCAGACAGGGAATGAGCAGTTCTTC. Based on the CDR3 plus reference TRBV5-1 and TRBJ2-1, the full variable domain is KAGVTQTPRYLIKTRGQQVTLSCSPISGHRSVSWYQQTPGQGLQFLFEYFSETQRNKGNFPGRFSGRQFSNSRSEMNVSTLELGDSALYLCASSHQTGNEQFFGPGTRLTVL.

This clonotype was seen ten or more times. This rearrangement joins TRBV20-1 to TRBJ2-6; 9 nucleotides line up with TRBD1. The CDR3 contains 17 residues. Germline V gives CDR1 DFQATT, CDR2 SNEGSKA (reference sequence). V lost 2 bases, J lost 2 bases, and 7 bases stayed unmatched. The CDR3 DNA follows: TGCAGTGCTAGAACCGGACAGGGGAGTGCTGGGGCCAACGTCCTGACTTTC. Translated: CSARTGQGSAGANVLTF.

This clonotype was counted only a few times. The chain employs TRBV28 and TRBJ2-2; TRBD1 aligns across 7 bases. V shed 6 bases and J 5 bases; nucleotides not matched to a gene: 12. Germline V gene sequence: CDR1 MDHEN, CDR2 SYDVKM. The CDR3 is 16 amino acids. In DNA, the CDR3 is TGTGCCAGCAGCTCTCCAGGGACAGCCCGAACCGGGGAGCTGTTTTTT. It codes for CASSSPGTARTGELFF.

The table lists this clonotype with many counts. The gene calls are TRBV6-6 and TRBJ2-5; TRBD2 aligns across 10 bases. CDR3 length: 15 amino acids. V lost 5 bases to trimming and J lost 5 bases; unmatched junction nucleotides: 8. Germline V gene lookup returns CDR1 MNHNY and CDR2 SVGAGI (reference sequence). The CDR3 DNA reads as TGTGCCAGCAGTACCCGGGGTAGCGGGGGGGAGACCCAGTACTTC. Amino acids: CASSTRGSGGETQYF.

This clonotype was recorded many times. This chain connects TRBV14 to TRBJ2-1; D could derive from TRBD1 or TRBD2 (5 bases each). The CDR3 contains 15 residues. V was shortened by 5 bases and J by 4 bases, with 15 bases between the two germline ends. From germline, CDR1 is SGHDN and CDR2 FVKESK. DNA of the CDR3: TGTGCCAGCAGCTACCGGGACCCGGCGTACAATGAGCAGTTCTTC. It codes for CASSYRDPAYNEQFF.

The chain carries TRBV5-6 and TRBJ2-2; 10 bases match TRBD1. V lost 4 bases, J lost 4 bases, and 7 bases stayed unmatched. Germline V gene data show CDR1 as SGHDT and CDR2 as YYEEEE. CDR3 length: 16 residues. CDR3 in amino acids: CASSQDRGRGTGELFF. The CDR3 DNA is TGTGCCAGCAGCCAAGACAGGGGGCGCGGCACCGGGGAGCTGTTTTTT.

At least ten counts were recorded for this clonotype. This chain joins TRBV12-5 and TRBJ2-6; D may be TRBD1 (6 bases). The CDR3 totals 15 residues. Trimming took off 5 bases at V and 1 base at J, with 9 bases between the two ends. Germline V gives CDR1 LGHNT, CDR2 FRNRAP. Here the CDR3 reads CASGTGFSGANVLTF. CDR3 DNA sequence: TGTGCTAGTGGTACAGGGTTTTCTGGGGCCAACGTCCTGACTTTC.

There are many counts of this clonotype. The chain combines TRBV7-3 with TRBJ1-1, with D unclear. V was shortened by 5 bases and J by 6 bases, with 13 bases between the two germline ends. This CDR3 is built from 13 residues. CDR1 is SGHTA, CDR2 FQGTGA, per germline. This CDR3 reads CASSQTRPAEAFF. The CDR3 nucleotides read TGTGCCAGCAGCCAGACCCGACCTGCTGAAGCTTTCTTT.

This clonotype has just a few counts. The chain uses TRBV7-2 and TRBJ2-3; maybe TRBD2 (6 bases). The CDR3 consists of 13 residues. The germline V gene encodes CDR1 SGHTA and CDR2 FQGNSA. V lost 7 bases, J lost 9 bases, and 17 bases lay in between. In DNA form, the CDR3 reads TGTGCCAGCACCCCTGGAAATGCGGGGACGCAGTATTTT. Its translation is CASTPGNAGTQYF.

The gene calls are TRBV13 and TRBJ2-4; 8 nucleotides line up with TRBD1. Trimming at V came to 2 bases and at J to 1 base, leaving 10 bases not matched to a gene. Germline V CDR1 and CDR2: PRHDT, FYEKMQ (reference sequence). This CDR3 has 18 amino acids. The CDR3 nucleotides are TGTGCCAGCAGCTTATCCCCCTTCCGGACAGGGGCCAAAAACATTCAGTACTTC. Amino acid sequence: CASSLSPFRTGAKNIQYF.

At least ten counts were recorded for this clonotype. This chain uses TRBV6-1 with TRBJ1-1; D not resolved. The CDR3 has 13 amino acids. Deletions cut 3 bases from V and 0 bases from J, with 5 bases between. Germline CDR1 is MNHNS and CDR2 is SASEGT. CDR3 residues: CASSEWMNTEAFF. CDR3 coding DNA: TGTGCCAGCAGTGAGTGGATGAACACTGAAGCTTTCTTT.

The table lists this clonotype with many counts. V usage is TRBV6-1 and J usage is TRBJ1-5; maybe TRBD1 (5 bases). CDR3 length: 17 residues. The V end was cut by 2 bases, the J end by 4 bases, with 18 bases between. Germline assignment: CDR1 MNHNS and CDR2 SASEGT. The CDR3 region is CASSEPRDPLINQPQHF. In DNA form, the CDR3 reads TGTGCCAGCAGTGAACCCCGGGACCCCCTAATAAATCAGCCCCAGCATTTT.

This clonotype has a count of ten or more. CDR3 DNA sequence: TGTGCCAGCAGTTTGCCCGGACGGTCTTACACTGAAGCTTTCTTT. Residues: CASSLPGRSYTEAFF. This chain joins TRBV27 and TRBJ1-1, with D unclear. The V end lost 3 bases, the J end lost 3 bases, and 14 bases lay between the germline ends. This CDR3 comprises 15 residues. Germline CDR1 is MNHEY and CDR2 is SMNVEV (reference sequence).

V usage is TRBV7-6 and J usage is TRBJ1-4; D remains ambiguous. The CDR3 spans 16 residues. Germline V CDR1 and CDR2: SGHVS, FNYEAQ. V lost 5 bases, J lost 5 bases, and 18 bases lay in between. The CDR3 spells CASSVRMGFENEKLFF. CDR3 nucleotide sequence: TGTGCCAGCAGCGTCAGAATGGGATTCGAGAATGAAAAACTGTTTTTT.

This clonotype has a handful of counts. The chain uses TRBV10-3 and TRBJ1-3, with D perhaps TRBD1 (6 bases). This CDR3 comprises 14 residues. CDR1 ENHRY and CDR2 SYGVKD come from the germline V gene. Trimming removed 4 bases from V and 3 bases from J, with 10 bases in between. CDR3: CAISARDNGNTIYF. The CDR3 DNA sequence: TGTGCCATCAGTGCCAGGGACAATGGAAACACCATATATTTT.

The sample holds many counts of this clonotype. V is TRBV11-2 and J is TRBJ2-7, with D hard to call. V gave up 1 base and J gave up 4 bases, with 11 bases separating them. The CDR3 is 14 amino acids. The germline gives CDR1 SGHAT, CDR2 FQNNGV. The CDR3 is CASSLVSVRYEQYF. The CDR3 bases are TGTGCCAGCAGCTTAGTTTCGGTGAGGTACGAGCAGTACTTC. Variable domain in full (rest from reference TRBV11-2 and TRBJ2-7): EAGVAQSPRYKIIEKRQSVAFWCNPISGHATLYWYQQILGQGPKLLIQFQNNGVVDDSQLPKDRFSAERLKGVDSTLKIQPAKLEDSAVYLCASSLVSVRYEQYFGPGTRLTVT.

This clonotype was picked up many times. The chain has TRBV19 and TRBJ1-1; 7 positions agree with TRBD1. Germline CDR1 reads LNHDA; CDR2 reads SQIVND (reference sequence). The length of the CDR3 is 15 residues. V dropped 6 bases and J dropped 1; count of bases not matched to a gene: 8. The CDR3 DNA is TGTGCCAGTAGAACTGCGGGACAGAAGAACACTGAAGCTTTCTTT. Translated: CASRTAGQKNTEAFF.

This clonotype was observed at least ten times. The genes are TRBV5-6 and TRBJ2-5, with TRBD2 matching over 11 bases. After removal of 0 bases from V and 12 bases from J, the junction contained 7 bases not matched to a gene. The CDR3 has 14 amino acids. The germline gives CDR1 SGHDT, CDR2 YYEEEE. CDR3 region: CASSLEASGRLEYF. The CDR3 nucleotides are TGTGCCAGCAGCTTGGAGGCTAGCGGGAGGTTAGAGTACTTC.

Only a few counts were recorded for this clonotype. The genes are TRBV7-9 and TRBJ1-2; 7 bases map to TRBD1. After removal of 5 bases from V and 0 bases from J, the junction contained 21 bases not matched to a gene. The CDR3 is made up of 20 amino acids. Germline CDR1 and CDR2: SEHNR and FQNEAQ (reference sequence). The CDR3 nucleotides read TGTGCCAGCAGCGCTCCAAAGTCCAACCAACAGGGGCTTTCTAACTATGGCTACACCTTC. This sequence encodes CASSAPKSNQQGLSNYGYTF.

At least ten counts were recorded for this clonotype. The rearrangement joins TRBV4-1 to TRBJ2-3; D is tentatively TRBD1 or TRBD2 (5 bases each). The V and J ends lost 0 bases and 4 bases respectively, with 17 bases between them. From germline, CDR1 is MGHRA and CDR2 YSYEKL. This CDR3 spans 17 amino acids. The CDR3 DNA reads as TGCGCCAGCAGCCAAGATCGTTGGGGGTCGTATCCAGATACGCAGTATTTT. It specifies CASSQDRWGSYPDTQYF.